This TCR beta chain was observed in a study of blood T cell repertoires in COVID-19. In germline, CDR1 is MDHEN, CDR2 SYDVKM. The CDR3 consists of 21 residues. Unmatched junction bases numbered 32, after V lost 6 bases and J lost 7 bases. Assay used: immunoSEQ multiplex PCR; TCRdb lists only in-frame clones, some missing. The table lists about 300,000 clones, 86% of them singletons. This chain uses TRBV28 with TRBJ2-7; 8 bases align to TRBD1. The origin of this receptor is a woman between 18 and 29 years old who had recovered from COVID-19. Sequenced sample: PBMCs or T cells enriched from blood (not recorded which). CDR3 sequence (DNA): TGTGCCAGCAGCTCTAGGGTGGGGTCAGGGGGCGTCTCAGGGAGAGTGGCAGAGCAGTACTTC. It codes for CASSSRVGSGGVSGRVAEQYF. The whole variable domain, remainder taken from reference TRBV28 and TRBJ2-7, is DVKVTQSSRYLVKRTGEKVFLECVQDMDHENMFWYRQDPGLGLRLIYFSYDVKMKEKGDIPEGYSVSREKKERFSLILESASTNQTSMYLCASSSRVGSGGVSGRVAEQYFGPGTRLTVT.